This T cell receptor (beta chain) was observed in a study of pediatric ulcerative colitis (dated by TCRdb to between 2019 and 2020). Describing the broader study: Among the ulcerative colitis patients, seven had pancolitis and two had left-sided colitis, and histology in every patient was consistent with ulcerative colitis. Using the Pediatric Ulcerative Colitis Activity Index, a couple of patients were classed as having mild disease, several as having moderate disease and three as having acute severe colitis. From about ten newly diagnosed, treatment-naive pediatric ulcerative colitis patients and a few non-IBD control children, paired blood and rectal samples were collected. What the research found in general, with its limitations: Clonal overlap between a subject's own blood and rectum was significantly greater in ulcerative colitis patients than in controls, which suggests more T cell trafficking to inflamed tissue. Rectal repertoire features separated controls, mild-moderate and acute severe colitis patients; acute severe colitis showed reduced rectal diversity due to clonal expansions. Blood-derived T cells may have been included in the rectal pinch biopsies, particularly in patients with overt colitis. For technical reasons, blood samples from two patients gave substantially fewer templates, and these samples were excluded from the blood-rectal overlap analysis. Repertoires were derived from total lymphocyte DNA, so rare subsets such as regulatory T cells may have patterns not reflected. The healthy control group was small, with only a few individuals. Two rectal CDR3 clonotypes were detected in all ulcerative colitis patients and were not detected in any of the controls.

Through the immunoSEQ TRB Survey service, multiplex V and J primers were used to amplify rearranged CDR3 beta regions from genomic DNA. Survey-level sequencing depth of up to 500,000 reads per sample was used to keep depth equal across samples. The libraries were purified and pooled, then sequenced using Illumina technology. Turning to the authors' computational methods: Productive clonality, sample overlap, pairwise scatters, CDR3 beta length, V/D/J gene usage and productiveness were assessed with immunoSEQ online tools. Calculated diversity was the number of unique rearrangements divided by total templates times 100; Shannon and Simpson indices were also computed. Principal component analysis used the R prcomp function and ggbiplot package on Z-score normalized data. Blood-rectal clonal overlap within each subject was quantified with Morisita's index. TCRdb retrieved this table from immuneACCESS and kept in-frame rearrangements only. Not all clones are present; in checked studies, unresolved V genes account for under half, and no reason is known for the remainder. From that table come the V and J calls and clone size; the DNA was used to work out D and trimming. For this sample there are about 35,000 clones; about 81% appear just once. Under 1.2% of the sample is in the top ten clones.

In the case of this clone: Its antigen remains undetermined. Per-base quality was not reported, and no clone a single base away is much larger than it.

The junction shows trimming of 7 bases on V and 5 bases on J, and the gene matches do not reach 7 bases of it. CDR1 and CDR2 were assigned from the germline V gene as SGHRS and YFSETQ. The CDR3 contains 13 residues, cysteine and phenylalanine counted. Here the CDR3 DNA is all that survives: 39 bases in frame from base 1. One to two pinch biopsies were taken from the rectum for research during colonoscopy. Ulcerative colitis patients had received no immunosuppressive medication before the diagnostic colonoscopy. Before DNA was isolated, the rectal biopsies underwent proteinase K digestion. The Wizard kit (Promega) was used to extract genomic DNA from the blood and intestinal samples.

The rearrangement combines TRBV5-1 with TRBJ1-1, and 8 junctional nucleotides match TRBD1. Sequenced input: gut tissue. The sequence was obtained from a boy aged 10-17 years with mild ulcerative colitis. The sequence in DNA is TGCGCCAGCTCGACAGGGGCGAAAACTGAAGCTTTCTTT. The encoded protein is CASSTGAKTEAFF.